Listed below are T cell receptor beta chains from one sample, sequenced in a study of blood T cell repertoires in COVID-19. Measured with immunoSEQ multiplex PCR; TCRdb has only the in-frame clones, and not every one. The table shows about 200,000 clones, with around 80% occurring only once. Sequenced input: peripheral blood. The receptors come from a man in his sixties with acute or convalescent COVID-19. The CDR3 runs from the conserved cysteine through the conserved F or W. A D gene is named only where the DNA matches it firmly. Size is stated for part of the rows, as once, few or many counts, or as a class when the clone is expanded.

J,V,D,size,CDR3,DNA
TRBJ2-6,TRBV19,TRBD1,NA,CASSIIQGDHSFSGANVLTF,TGTGCCAGTAGTATAATACAGGGGGACCATTCTTTCTCTGGGGCCAACGTCCTGACTTTC
TRBJ2-7,TRBV6-5,TRBD2,few,CASSPGLVYEQYF,TGTGCCAGCAGTCCGGGACTAGTCTACGAGCAGTACTTC
TRBJ1-3,TRBV6-5,TRBD1,NA,CASSYSGTGAGNTIYF,TGTGCCAGCAGTTACTCCGGGACAGGGGCTGGAAACACCATATATTTT
TRBJ1-2,TRBV19,NA,NA,CASSIAGSHYGYTF,TGTGCGAGTAGTATTGCGGGCAGCCACTATGGCTACACCTTC
TRBJ2-2,TRBV3-1/TRBV3-2,NA,NA,CASSHSVTGELFF,TGTGCCAGCAGCCACTCCGTCACCGGGGAGCTGTTTTTT
TRBJ1-1,TRBV11-2,TRBD1,NA,CASSLGQEGIAFF,TGTGCCAGCAGCCTGGGACAGGAAGGGATAGCTTTCTTT
TRBJ1-1,TRBV6-5,NA,few,CASSYSRETMNTEAFF,TGTGCCAGCAGTTACTCTCGGGAGACCATGAACACTGAAGCTTTCTTT
TRBJ2-1,TRBV10-1,NA,NA,CASSRTGVVDEQFF,TGCGCCAGCAGTAGGACGGGGGTTGTCGATGAGCAGTTCTTC
TRBJ2-3,TRBV5-1,NA,NA,CASTWNRYTSTDTQYF,TGCGCCAGCACCTGGAACAGATATACTAGCACAGATACGCAGTATTTT
TRBJ2-5,TRBV6-1,NA,NA,CASSDGGSETQYF,TGTGCCAGCAGTGACGGGGGATCCGAGACCCAGTACTTC
TRBJ2-5,TRBV20-1,NA,NA,CSGRGQETQYF,TGCAGTGGACGAGGACAAGAGACCCAGTACTTC
TRBJ1-1,TRBV5-1,TRBD1,NA,CASSFQGAPNTEAFF,TGCGCCAGCAGCTTCCAGGGGGCCCCGAACACTGAAGCTTTCTTT
TRBJ2-7,TRBV19,TRBD2,NA,CASSIKALAGELNEQYF,TGTGCCAGTAGTATAAAGGCACTAGCGGGAGAGTTAAACGAGCAGTACTTC
TRBJ1-3,TRBV25-1,NA,NA,CASSAGLFSGNTIYF,TGTGCCAGCAGTGCGGGACTGTTCTCTGGAAACACCATATATTTT
TRBJ2-2,TRBV5-1,NA,NA,CASSLGAAPNTGELFF,TGCGCCAGCAGCTTGGGGGCCGCGCCGAACACCGGGGAGCTGTTTTTT
TRBJ1-4,TRBV9,NA,few,CASSVGWQANEKLFF,TGTGCCAGCAGCGTAGGGTGGCAGGCTAATGAAAAACTGTTTTTT
TRBJ1-2,TRBV3-1/TRBV3-2,NA,NA,CASSQERLAGYTF,TGTGCCAGCAGCCAAGAACGGTTAGCTGGCTACACCTTC
TRBJ2-7,TRBV5-1,NA,NA,CASSLNVRTYEQYF,TGCGCCAGCAGCCTTAACGTCAGAACCTACGAGCAGTACTTC
TRBJ2-7,TRBV18,TRBD1,NA,CASSRGQGGYEQYF,TGTGCCAGCTCACGGGGACAGGGTGGTTACGAGCAGTACTTC
TRBJ1-1,TRBV7-8,NA,NA,CASSPVGQGPTEAFF,TGTGCCAGCAGCCCGGTAGGGCAGGGGCCCACTGAAGCTTTCTTT
TRBJ2-2,TRBV19,NA,NA,CASSILSTGELFF,TGTGCCAGTAGTATTCTATCGACCGGGGAGCTGTTTTTT
TRBJ1-5,TRBV18,TRBD1,few,CASSPRQGWTQHF,TGTGCCAGCTCACCTCGACAGGGCTGGACCCAGCATTTT